This T cell receptor beta chain was observed in a study of OX40 agonist ivuxolimab in advanced cancers. Background on the study: Those enrolled were roughly 80% male, with a mean age of around 60 years and ages from about 20 to 90.

CDR3 size: 14 residues. CDR1 LGHNT and CDR2 FRNRAP come from the germline V gene. J was trimmed by 8 bases and V by 1 base; bases with no gene match: 5. Assay used: immunoSEQ multiplex PCR; TCRdb lists only in-frame clones, some missing. The sample yields more than 55,000 clones, approximately 81% seen once. Cycle 7 day 1, cycle 4 day 1, and baseline were the timepoints at which blood was sampled. This clonotype originated in an adult with an advanced solid tumor such as melanoma, head and neck, liver or kidney cancer. V usage is TRBV12-5 and J usage is TRBJ2-1, with 7 bases matching TRBD1. Sample: CD4+ or CD8+ T cells sorted from blood, taken in a trial of the OX40 agonist ivuxolimab. CDR3 amino acids: CASGLGSTGDEQFF. The CDR3 DNA reads TGTGCTAGTGGTTTGGGATCCACAGGGGATGAGCAGTTCTTC.